This T cell receptor beta chain originates from a study of CD8+CD57+ T cells in acquired aplastic anemia (dated by TCRdb to the late 2010s). With regard to the full study: DNA extracted from sorted CD4+ and CD8+ cells had a mean of roughly 3.3 ug, with a range of about 0.2 to 30 ug. For healthy donor samples, the average read count was around 10 million for CD4+ cells and roughly 12 million for CD8+ cells.

In the study, sorted CD4+ and CD8+ blood T cells from patients with severe aplastic anemia and from healthy subjects underwent deep sequencing of TCR repertoires. Ficoll-Paque density gradient centrifugation was used to isolate peripheral blood mononuclear cells. Before DNA extraction, CD4+ and CD8+ T cells were sorted by FACS or by magnetic beads. Profiling of TCR beta VDJ combinations and CDR3 sequences used genomic DNA as the template. TCR repertoire sequencing was run on an Illumina HiSeq 2000. Processing in the source paper ran as follows. Repertoire assessment relied on Simpson's diversity index, CDR3 size and DJ length profiles, and TRBV/TRBJ rearrangement plots. Whichever DNA sequence was most abundant in the deep sequencing data was defined as the immunodominant clone. CDR3 amino acid sequences were checked for sharing between subjects and were compared against published repertoires and the VDJdb database. The raw public reads went through TCRdb reprocessing: fastp at Q25, MiXCR clone calling, in-frame beta chains kept. Here each entry gathers all rows of one CDR3 protein and keeps the most common genes and DNA. For this entry, the V and J calls and clone size follow TCRdb and not the study's own pipeline. The sample profile shows about 150,000 distinct CDR3 sequences; around two fifths of them were found once. The top ten clones comprise around 8.4% of the sample.

Study-wide findings and limitations: Around 27 CD8+ CDR3 sequences were found in both patients and controls but appeared to be highly expressed in patients and within the immunodominant clones of the patients. No significant difference in CD8+ Simpson's diversity was found between patients and healthy controls (P=0.060).

This clonotype was observed many times. No antigen is known for it. No clone much larger than this one lies a single base away; base qualities are absent. The germline V gene (reference sequence) sets CDR1 to GTSNPN and CDR2 to SVGIG. At the junction V is shortened by 3 bases and J by 10 bases; bases outside the gene matches: 3. Its CDR3 holds 12 amino acids, cysteine through phenylalanine. The DNA shown is the 36-base CDR3, in frame from base 1. The TCR originated in a human donor in good health, serving as a control. This chain is built from TRBV30 and TRBJ1-6; 7 central bases correspond to TRBD1. The specimen sequenced was sorted CD4+, CD8+, or CD8+CD57+ T cells (not recorded which) from PBMCs. In nucleotides, the sequence is TGTGCCTGGAGCCCAGGGGGATCACCCCTCCACTTT. Protein translation: CAWSPGGSPLHF.